This note documents a single T cell receptor (beta chain) sequence. The target antigen is unknown. These data belong to a study of blood T cells in healthy people across ages. General observations from the study: The CMV status of each donor remained undetermined, and this could have confounded shifts in expanded clonotypes.

The CDR3 covers 16 residues. V was trimmed by 0 bases and J by 7 bases, leaving 19 bases between them. The germline gives CDR1 DFQATT, CDR2 SNEGSKA (reference sequence). The use of a sample-barcoded 5' primer and a J-beta primer mix characterized a second PCR of 7 to 11 cycles. A template-switch adaptor that had 12 random nucleotides put a tag on each cDNA molecule. Using its own MiXCR run on the 5' RACE reads, TCRdb lists one record per CDR3 protein. The repertoire holds 1.8 million or so distinct CDR3 sequences, 30% to 40% seen once, with about 21% in the top ten. The specimen sequenced was blood. The source is a human donor in good health. V usage is TRBV20-1 and J usage is TRBJ2-1; D perhaps matches TRBD1 (5 bases). This CDR3 reads CSARDLLGAGRNEQFF. Written as DNA, the CDR3 is TGCAGTGCTAGAGACCTGCTTGGGGCAGGGCGGAATGAGCAGTTCTTC.